The present T cell receptor (beta chain) was sequenced within a study of regulatory T cells in long-lasting Graves disease. Construction of the TCR beta libraries employed iRepertoire HTBI primers in conjunction with Arm-PCR of CDR3 regions. In the original workflow: Samples jointly harbored 60 to 65 TRBV and 15 or so TRBJ segments. From the multiplex PCR reads, TCRdb called clonotypes with MiXCR, one entry per CDR3 protein. TCRdb's processing, not the study's, gives the V and J calls here. Of some 300,000 distinct CDR3 sequences detected, more than 20% appear once; the ten largest clones hold roughly three fifths. This clonotype was recorded a few times. The time point: persistent/refractory GD, antithyroid drugs over 5 years with positive TRAb. PBMCs were the source of the RNA used for TCR sequencing. This TCR came from a female donor with Graves disease. This specimen was peripheral blood mononuclear cells (PBMCs), taken when the disease was refractory, from a patient treated with antithyroid drugs.

The CDR3 nucleotides are TGTGCCAGCAGTTTAGAAGCGGGAGGCCCCGGGGAGCTGTTTTTT. This sequence encodes CASSLEAGGPGELFF. The chain combines TRBV12-3 or TRBV12-4 with TRBJ2-2; TRBD2 agrees at 9 bases. V was pared by 1 base and J by 6 bases, with 3 bases of the junction left unmatched. The CDR3 covers 15 residues.